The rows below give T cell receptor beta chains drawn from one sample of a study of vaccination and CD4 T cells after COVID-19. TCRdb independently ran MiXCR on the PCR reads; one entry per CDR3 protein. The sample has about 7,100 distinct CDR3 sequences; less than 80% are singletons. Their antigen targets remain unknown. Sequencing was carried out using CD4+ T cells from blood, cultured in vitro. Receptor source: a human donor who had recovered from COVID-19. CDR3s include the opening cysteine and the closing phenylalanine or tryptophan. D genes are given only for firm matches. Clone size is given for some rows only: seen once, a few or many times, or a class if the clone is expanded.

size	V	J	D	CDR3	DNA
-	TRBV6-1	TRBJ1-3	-	CASSEVGTIYF	TGTGCCAGCAGTGAGGTTGGCACCATATATTTT
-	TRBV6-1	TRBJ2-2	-	CASKRTGNTGELFF	TGTGCCAGCAAAAGGACGGGGAACACCGGGGAGCTGTTTTTT
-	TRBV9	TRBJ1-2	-	CASSVAGRDNYGYTF	TGTGCCAGCAGCGTAGCGGGTCGGGACAACTATGGCTACACCTTC
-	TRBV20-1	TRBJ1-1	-	CSARERRVGSMNTEAFF	TGCAGTGCTAGAGAGAGGAGGGTTGGCTCCATGAACACTGAAGCTTTCTTT
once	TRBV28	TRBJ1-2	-	CASSWPQGRIKKNYGYTF	TGTGCCAGCAGCTGGCCCCAGGGGCGCATAAAAAAGAACTATGGCTACACCTTC
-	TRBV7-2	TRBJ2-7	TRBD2	CASSLGGTRNYEQYF	TGTGCCAGCAGCTTAGGAGGGACTAGGAACTACGAGCAGTACTTC
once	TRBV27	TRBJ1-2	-	CASSSLGTNYGYTF	TGTGCCAGCAGTTCTCTCGGGACAAACTATGGCTACACCTTC
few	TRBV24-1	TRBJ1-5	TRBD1	CATSDATRGWDQPQHF	TGTGCCACCAGTGATGCTACCAGGGGGTGGGATCAGCCCCAGCATTTT
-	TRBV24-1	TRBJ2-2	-	CATSEPPWDGNTGELFF	TGTGCCACCAGTGAACCCCCTTGGGACGGCAACACCGGGGAGCTGTTTTTT
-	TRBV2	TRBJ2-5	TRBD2	CATGTSGRRGTQYF	TGTGCCACCGGGACTAGCGGGAGGCGGGGGACCCAGTACTTC
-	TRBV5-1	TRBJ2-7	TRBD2	CASSPRRASGGSSYEQYF	TGCGCCAGCAGTCCCAGGAGGGCTAGCGGGGGAAGCTCCTACGAGCAGTACTTC
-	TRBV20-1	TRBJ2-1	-	CSARQTTNPSYNEQFF	TGCAGTGCTAGACAAACTACGAACCCCTCCTACAATGAGCAGTTCTTC
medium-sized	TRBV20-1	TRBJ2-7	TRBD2	CSARDYSGLAGSEQYF	TGCAGTGCTAGAGATTATTCCGGACTAGCGGGATCCGAGCAGTACTTC
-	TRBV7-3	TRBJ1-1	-	CASSLTGLPSEAFF	TGTGCCAGCAGCTTAACGGGGCTCCCATCTGAAGCTTTCTTT
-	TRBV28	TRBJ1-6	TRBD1	CAGGLGPGQGDSPLHF	TGTGCCGGGGGGTTAGGACCGGGACAGGGGGATTCACCCCTCCACTTT
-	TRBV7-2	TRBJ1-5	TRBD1	CASSLASGQPNQPQHF	TGTGCCAGCAGCTTAGCGTCGGGACAGCCCAATCAGCCCCAGCATTTT
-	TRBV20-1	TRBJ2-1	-	CSARKGLLSEQFF	TGCAGTGCTAGAAAGGGTCTTCTAAGTGAGCAGTTCTTC
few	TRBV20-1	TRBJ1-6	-	CSATRGNSPLHF	TGCAGCGCGACGCGGGGCAATTCACCCCTCCACTTT
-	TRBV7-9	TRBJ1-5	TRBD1	CASSSPQGVPGNQPQHF	TGTGCCAGCAGCTCTCCTCAGGGGGTACCGGGCAATCAGCCCCAGCATTTT
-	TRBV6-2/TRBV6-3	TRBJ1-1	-	CASSYWRTEAFF	TGTGCCAGCAGTTACTGGCGGACTGAAGCTTTCTTT
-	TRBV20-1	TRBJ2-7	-	CSAPSTVRRRDEQYF	TGCAGTGCGCCATCGACTGTTCGGCGAAGGGACGAGCAGTACTTC
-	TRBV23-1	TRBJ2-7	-	CASSLRGTRGFSYEQYF	TGCGCCAGCAGTCTCCGAGGGACCCGAGGCTTCTCCTACGAGCAGTACTTC
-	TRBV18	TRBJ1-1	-	CASSLLKGRTAEAFF	TGTGCCAGCTCCCTCTTAAAGGGGCGGACAGCCGAAGCTTTCTTT
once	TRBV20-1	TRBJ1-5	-	CSARYRRRAGEPQHF	TGCAGTGCTAGATACAGAAGGAGGGCCGGGGAACCCCAGCATTTT
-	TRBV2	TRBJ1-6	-	CASSAQGRGTPLHF	TGTGCCAGCAGTGCCCAGGGCCGTGGGACGCCCCTCCACTTT
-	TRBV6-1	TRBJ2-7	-	CASSDMAGGGYEQYF	TGTGCCAGCAGTGATATGGCCGGGGGCGGGTACGAGCAGTACTTC
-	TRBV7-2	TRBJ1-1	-	CASSLASNPQPGTEAFF	TGTGCCAGCAGCTTAGCGTCCAACCCCCAGCCCGGCACTGAAGCTTTCTTT
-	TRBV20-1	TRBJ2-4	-	CSARKGPGLAKNIQYF	TGCAGTGCTAGAAAGGGCCCGGGACTAGCCAAAAACATTCAGTACTTC
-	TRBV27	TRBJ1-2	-	CASRAPPRGYTF	TGTGCCAGTCGGGCCCCCCCGAGAGGCTACACCTTC
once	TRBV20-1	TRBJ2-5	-	CSARDPTGRGAQYF	TGCAGTGCTAGAGATCCCACAGGGAGAGGGGCCCAGTACTTC
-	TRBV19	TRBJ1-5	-	CASSIVGGNQPQHF	TGTGCCAGTAGTATAGTGGGGGGAAATCAGCCCCAGCATTTT
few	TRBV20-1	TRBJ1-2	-	CSASLRPSVSYGYTF	TGCAGTGCTAGTCTCCGACCGTCCGTCAGCTATGGCTACACCTTC
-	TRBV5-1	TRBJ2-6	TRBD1	CASSLAGTGGANVLTF	TGCGCCAGCAGCTTGGCCGGGACAGGTGGGGCCAACGTCCTGACTTTC
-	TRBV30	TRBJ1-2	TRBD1	CAWSGYRGLRWGYTF	TGTGCCTGGAGTGGATACAGGGGGCTGCGGTGGGGCTACACCTTC
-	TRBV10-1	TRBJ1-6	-	CASSKHNNSPLHF	TGCGCCAGCAGCAAACACAATAATTCACCCCTCCACTTT
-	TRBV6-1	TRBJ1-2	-	CASSEVGMTGYTF	TGTGCCAGCAGCGAAGTAGGGATGACAGGCTACACCTTC
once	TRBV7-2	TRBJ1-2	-	CASSLAGAYGYTF	TGTGCCAGCAGCTTAGCAGGGGCCTATGGCTACACCTTC